A selection of T cell receptor beta chains follows, all from one sample in a study of regulatory T cells in long-lasting Graves disease. TCRdb reprocessed the multiplex PCR reads via MiXCR and lists one record per CDR3 protein. The table has approximately 500,000 distinct CDR3 sequences, roughly 21% seen once; the top ten hold over 6%. Sequenced material: peripheral blood mononuclear cells (PBMCs), taken when the disease was refractory, from a patient treated with antithyroid drugs. The receptors originated from a female donor with Graves disease. CDR3s include the opening cysteine and the closing phenylalanine or tryptophan. The order of the fields is V gene, clone size, J gene, D gene, CDR3 protein, CDR3 DNA. A D gene is named only where the DNA matches it firmly. The size of a clone is reported for some rows only, either as once, few or many, or as a class for expanded clones.

>TRBV7-2|few|TRBJ1-1|TRBD1
CASSLERGLSGGAFF
TGTGCCAGCAGCTTAGAAAGGGGGCTAAGTGGTGGGGCTTTCTTT
>TRBV4-1|NA|TRBJ2-7|TRBD1
CASSQTTGKGYEQYF
TGCGCCAGCAGCCAAACGACAGGGAAAGGCTACGAGCAGTACTTC
>TRBV29-1|NA|TRBJ2-3|TRBD2
CSVGPGLAGVRDTQYF
TGCAGCGTTGGCCCGGGACTAGCGGGAGTACGAGATACGCAGTATTTT
>TRBV28|many|TRBJ1-2|TRBD1
CASRLGGGRGYTF
TGTGCCAGCAGGTTGGGAGGGGGCCGTGGCTACACCTTC
>TRBV19|many|TRBJ1-5|TRBD1
CASSMTGGSNQPQHF
TGTGCCAGTAGTATGACAGGGGGTTCCAATCAGCCCCAGCATTTT
>TRBV6-2/TRBV6-3|many|TRBJ2-7|NA
CASSYFGVSYEQYF
TGTGCCAGCAGTTACTTCGGGGTATCCTACGAGCAGTACTTC
>TRBV28|many|TRBJ1-3|NA
CASSTPGNTIYF
TGTGCCAGTTCGACACCAGGAAACACCATATATTTT
>TRBV7-3|many|TRBJ2-5|TRBD2
CASSQAGVGETQYF
TGTGCCAGCAGCCAAGCGGGGGTAGGAGAGACCCAGTACTTC
>TRBV5-1|NA|TRBJ1-2|NA
CASSKGTPDYGYTF
TGCGCCAGCAGCAAAGGGACACCCGACTATGGCTACACCTTC
>TRBV5-1|NA|TRBJ2-1|NA
CASSSGNNEQFF
TGCGCCAGCAGCTCGGGCAACAATGAGCAGTTCTTC
>TRBV6-1|many|TRBJ1-2|NA
CASSETGEVYGYTF
TGTGCCAGCAGCGAGACAGGTGAAGTCTATGGCTACACCTTC
>TRBV20-1|few|TRBJ1-1|NA
CSARDSDGNTEAFF
TGCAGTGCTAGAGATAGCGACGGGAACACTGAAGCTTTCTTT
>TRBV7-2|NA|TRBJ1-3|NA
CASSFYGGLGNTIYF
TGTGCCAGCAGCTTCTACGGGGGCTTAGGAAACACCATATATTTT
>TRBV19|few|TRBJ1-5|NA
CASTTRGRGASQPQHF
TGTGCCAGTACAACCCGGGGCAGGGGCGCGTCTCAGCCCCAGCATTTT
>TRBV12-3/TRBV12-4|many|TRBJ2-7|NA
CASSFYQSSYEQYF
TGTGCCAGCAGTTTTTACCAGAGCTCCTACGAGCAGTACTTC